The rows below give T cell receptor beta chains drawn from one sample of a study of post-analysis software for immune sequencing data. MiXCR was run by TCRdb on the PCR reads, yielding one entry per CDR3 protein. This sample has about 800,000 distinct CDR3 sequences, with 25% to 30% found just once. Sequencing was carried out using blood. The receptors derive from a girl aged 10 to 17 with multiple sclerosis. Both conserved end residues are part of each CDR3. D genes are given only for firm matches. Clone size, where shown, is once, few, many, or a class for clones that have expanded.

TRBD1	-	TRBV4-3	TRBJ2-3	CASSHTTGGSSTDTQYF	TGCGCCAGCAGCCACACGACAGGGGGAAGTAGCACAGATACGCAGTATTTT
-	many	TRBV9	TRBJ1-4	CASSVGGTNGEKLFF	TGTGCCAGCAGCGTAGGGGGGACGAATGGCGAAAAACTGTTTTTT
-	-	TRBV6-1	TRBJ1-2	CASSERTDSLRGYTF	TGTGCCAGCAGTGAACGGACAGACTCGCTGAGGGGCTACACCTTC
TRBD2	-	TRBV7-6	TRBJ2-7	CASSLREGARETLYF	TGTGCCAGCAGCTTAAGGGAGGGTGCACGGGAGACCCTGTACTTC
-	-	TRBV27	TRBJ2-1	CASSFGMAGEQFF	TGTGCCAGCAGTTTTGGAATGGCTGGTGAGCAGTTCTTC
-	few	TRBV28	TRBJ2-4	CASGLRGANGKNIQYF	TGTGCCTCTGGGCTACGGGGGGCGAACGGCAAAAACATTCAGTACTTC
-	-	TRBV6-2/TRBV6-3	TRBJ2-7	CAGSFNSGEQYF	TGTGCCGGCAGTTTCAACAGCGGAGAGCAGTACTTC
-	once	TRBV9	TRBJ1-2	CASSALPLHTF	TGTGCCAGCAGCGCCCTCCCGCTCCACACCTTC
-	-	TRBV7-9	TRBJ1-1	CASSTQALNTEAFF	TGTGCCAGCAGCACACAGGCGCTGAACACTGAAGCTTTCTTT
-	-	TRBV20-1	TRBJ1-5	CSAKGTGTVYSNQPQHF	TGCAGTGCTAAAGGGACCGGGACCGTCTATAGCAATCAGCCCCAGCATTTT
-	few	TRBV5-1	TRBJ1-1	CASRLGLGNTEAFF	TGCGCCAGCAGACTAGGGCTGGGGAACACTGAAGCTTTCTTT
TRBD2	-	TRBV20-1	TRBJ2-1	CSARGGTSGRVRYNEQFF	TGCAGTGCTAGAGGAGGGACTAGCGGGAGAGTTCGTTACAATGAGCAGTTCTTC
-	-	TRBV9	TRBJ2-7	CASSVASWYEQYF	TGTGCCAGCAGCGTAGCCAGCTGGTACGAGCAGTACTTC
-	few	TRBV6-1	TRBJ2-5	CATHGAKETQYF	TGTGCCACCCACGGGGCAAAAGAGACCCAGTACTTC
TRBD1	-	TRBV24-1	TRBJ2-3	CATRPRGQGTDTQYF	TGTGCCACCCGGCCCCGTGGACAGGGAACAGATACGCAGTATTTT
-	-	TRBV7-2	TRBJ1-4	CASSHSVGAGAATNEKLFF	TGTGCCAGCAGCCATAGCGTGGGAGCAGGGGCCGCAACTAATGAAAAACTGTTTTTT
TRBD2	-	TRBV15	TRBJ2-1	CATSKGVAGEEQFF	TGTGCCACCAGCAAGGGGGTAGCGGGAGAGGAGCAGTTCTTC
-	-	TRBV6-5	TRBJ1-1	CASSYFSKNTEAFF	TGTGCCAGCAGTTACTTCTCAAAGAACACTGAAGCTTTCTTT
-	-	TRBV20-1	TRBJ2-3	CSASSEADQPTDTQYF	TGCAGTGCTAGCTCGGAAGCGGACCAGCCCACAGATACGCAGTATTTT
-	-	TRBV10-3	TRBJ2-7	CAIRESGGPYEQYF	TGTGCCATCAGGGAGTCCGGGGGTCCCTACGAGCAGTACTTC
-	-	TRBV20-1	TRBJ2-1	CSAGTTYSYNEQFF	TGCAGTGCTGGGACAACCTACTCCTACAATGAGCAGTTCTTC
-	-	TRBV20-1	TRBJ2-7	CSARDGAGSSYEQYF	TGCAGTGCTAGAGATGGGGCAGGGAGCTCCTACGAGCAGTACTTC
TRBD2	few	TRBV10-2	TRBJ2-7	CASSETRLAGVYEQYF	TGCGCCAGCAGTGAGACGCGACTAGCGGGAGTTTACGAGCAGTACTTC
-	few	TRBV6-2/TRBV6-3	TRBJ2-7	CASNRLDEQYF	TGTGCCAGCAACCGCTTGGACGAGCAGTACTTC
TRBD2	-	TRBV20-1	TRBJ2-7	CSARSELGGLAGFYEQYF	TGCAGTGCTAGATCAGAGCTAGGGGGACTAGCGGGCTTCTACGAGCAGTACTTC
-	-	TRBV29-1	TRBJ1-1	CSVVAGVERRLNTEAFF	TGCAGCGTTGTAGCAGGAGTCGAGAGACGTTTGAACACTGAGGCTTTCTTT
TRBD1	few	TRBV29-1	TRBJ2-1	CSGDRYNEQFF	TGCAGCGGGGACAGGTACAATGAGCAGTTCTTC